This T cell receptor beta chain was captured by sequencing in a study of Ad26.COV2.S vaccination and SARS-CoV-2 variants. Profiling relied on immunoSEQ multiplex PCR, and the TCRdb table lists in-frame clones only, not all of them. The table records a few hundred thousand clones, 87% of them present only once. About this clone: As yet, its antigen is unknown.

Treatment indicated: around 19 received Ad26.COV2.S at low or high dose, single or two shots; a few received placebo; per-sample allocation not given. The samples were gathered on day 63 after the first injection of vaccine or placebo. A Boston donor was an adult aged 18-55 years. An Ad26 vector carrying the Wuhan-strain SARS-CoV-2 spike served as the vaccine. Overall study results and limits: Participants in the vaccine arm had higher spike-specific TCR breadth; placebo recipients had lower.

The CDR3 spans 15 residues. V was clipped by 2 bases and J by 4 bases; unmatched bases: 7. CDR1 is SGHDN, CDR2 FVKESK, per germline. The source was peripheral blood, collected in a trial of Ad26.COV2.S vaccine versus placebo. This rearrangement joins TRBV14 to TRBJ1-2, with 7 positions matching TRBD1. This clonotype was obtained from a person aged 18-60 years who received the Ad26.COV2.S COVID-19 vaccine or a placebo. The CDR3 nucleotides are TGTGCCAGCAGCCAAACCTTTACAGGGGTCTATGGCTACACCTTC. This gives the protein CASSQTFTGVYGYTF.